The 19 T cell receptor beta chains given below trace back to one sample, sequenced in a study of shared clonotypes between healthy human individuals. Naive CD8 cells lacked CD45RO, underwent positive selection for CCR7 and left out terminally differentiated effector memory CD45RA+ cells. The assay was immunoSEQ multiplex PCR, and TCRdb's table has in-frame clones only and misses some. Counted here are about 2.1 million clones, about 94% occurring once; the ten biggest clones make up about 1.7%. The sequencing input was naive CD8+ T cells from PBMCs. The receptors come from a man between 18 and 29 years old in good health. Some clones in this sample may be carry-over from other donors' samples.

V is TRBV9 and J is TRBJ1-2; 7 nucleotides align to TRBD1. The CDR3 has 17 residues. CDR1 and CDR2 from the germline V gene are SGDLS and YYNGEE. The J segment lost 3 bases and the V segment lost 1 base, leaving 12 bases of the junction unmatched. The CDR3 nucleotides are TGTGCCAGCAGCGTATTAGGGCAGGGGGATGGAGACTATGGCTACACCTTC. Translation gives CASSVLGQGDGDYGYTF. Drawing the rest from reference TRBV9 and TRBJ1-2, the complete variable domain is DSGVTQTPKHLITATGQRVTLRCSPRSGDLSVYWYQQSLDQGLQFLIQYYNGEERAKGNILERFSAQQFPDLHSELNLSSLELGDSALYFCASSVLGQGDGDYGYTFGSGTRLTVV.

The J gene is TRBJ2-7, the V gene TRBV4-3; D is perhaps TRBD2 (5 bases). V lost 0 bases and J 4 bases, leaving 10 bases between the germline ends. CDR3 size: 14 residues. Germline V CDR1 and CDR2: LGHNA, YSLEER. CDR3 loop: CASSQDWRVYEQYF. Written as DNA, the CDR3 is TGCGCCAGCAGCCAAGATTGGCGGGTTTACGAGCAGTACTTC.

V usage is TRBV6-5 and J usage is TRBJ1-1, with 8 bases that match TRBD1. The V and J ends lost 2 bases and 4 bases, in that order; junction bases with no gene match: 9. The CDR3 sequence is 16 residues long. Germline V gene lookup returns CDR1 MNHEY and CDR2 SVGAGI. Here the CDR3 reads CASSYELDREGTEAFF. The CDR3 bases are TGTGCCAGCAGTTACGAATTGGACAGGGAGGGCACTGAAGCTTTCTTT.

This chain joins TRBV28 and TRBJ1-4; tentatively, D is TRBD1 (5 bases). Germline V CDR1 and CDR2: MDHEN, SYDVKM. V was shortened by 3 bases and J by 6 bases, with 14 bases between the two germline ends. CDR3 length: 15 residues. The CDR3: CASSFDSRGDEKLFF. As DNA, the CDR3 is TGTGCCAGCAGTTTCGACAGTCGAGGAGATGAAAAACTGTTTTTT. The variable domain in full, with the rest retrieved from reference TRBV28 and TRBJ1-4, is DVKVTQSSRYLVKRTGEKVFLECVQDMDHENMFWYRQDPGLGLRLIYFSYDVKMKEKGDIPEGYSVSREKKERFSLILESASTNQTSMYLCASSFDSRGDEKLFFGSGTQLSVL.

The chain has TRBV20-1 and TRBJ2-7, with D hard to call. Trimming took 4 bases from V and 5 from J, leaving 9 bases between them. Germline lookup yields CDR1 DFQATT and CDR2 SNEGSKA (reference sequence). The CDR3 is 11 amino acids. CDR3 nucleotide sequence: TGCAGTGCTAACCCACACCACGAGCAGTACTTC. It yields the protein CSANPHHEQYF.

This sequence joins TRBV30 and TRBJ1-2; unclear D gene. CDR1 GTSNPN and CDR2 SVGIG come from the germline V gene (reference sequence). V lost 3 bases, J lost 4 bases, and 21 bases lay in between. The CDR3 extends over 16 amino acids. In nucleotides, the CDR3 is TGTGCCTGGAGCGTCCCGGCGTTTGCCCCGGGCTATGGCTACACCTTC. Translated, it gives CAWSVPAFAPGYGYTF.

This chain joins TRBV7-9 and TRBJ1-1; D is unclear. This CDR3 is 13 amino acids long. Germline assignment: CDR1 SEHNR and CDR2 FQNEAQ (reference sequence). The germline V and J ends were trimmed by 5 bases and 5 bases, with 12 bases remaining between them. CDR3 sequence reads: CASSPQLGTEAFF. CDR3 coding DNA: TGTGCCAGCAGCCCGCAGCTGGGGACTGAAGCTTTCTTT. Based on the CDR3 plus reference TRBV7-9 and TRBJ1-1, the full variable domain is DTGVSQNPRHKITKRGQNVTFRCDPISEHNRLYWYRQTLGQGPEFLTYFQNEAQLEKSRLLSDRFSAERPKGSFSTLEIQRTEQGDSAMYLCASSPQLGTEAFFGQGTRLTVV.

The chain links TRBV6-1 to TRBJ2-7; 10 nucleotides match TRBD2. Germline V gives CDR1 MNHNS, CDR2 SASEGT. The CDR3 is 14 amino acids. J was trimmed by 3 bases and V by 6 bases; bases with no gene match: 5. DNA of the CDR3: TGTGCCAGCAGGGTTAGCGGGAGGCACTACGAGCAGTACTTC. This encodes CASRVSGRHYEQYF.

Comment on this clone: The sample contains more than one DNA sequence encoding this CDR3. The chain joins TRBV9 to TRBJ2-5; D is possibly TRBD2 (5 bases). CDR1 is SGDLS and CDR2 is YYNGEE in the germline V gene. The length of the CDR3 is 14 residues. The germline V and J ends were trimmed by 2 bases and 2 bases, with 10 bases remaining between them. The CDR3 nucleotides are TGTGCCAGCAGCGTGGGCGGGCTGCAAGAGACCCAGTACTTC. This encodes CASSVGGLQETQYF. Variable domain in full (rest from reference TRBV9 and TRBJ2-5): DSGVTQTPKHLITATGQRVTLRCSPRSGDLSVYWYQQSLDQGLQFLIQYYNGEERAKGNILERFSAQQFPDLHSELNLSSLELGDSALYFCASSVGGLQETQYFGPGTRLLVL.

V gene TRBV9 combines with J gene TRBJ1-2; possible D gene TRBD1, 6 bases. Per the germline V gene, CDR1 is SGDLS and CDR2 is YYNGEE. The CDR3 consists of 15 residues. With 3 bases removed from V and 5 bases from J, the gap between germline ends came to 17 bases. The CDR3 loop is CASSDRDMGRYGYTF. CDR3 sequence (DNA): TGTGCCAGCAGCGACCGGGACATGGGACGGTATGGCTACACCTTC.

This clone appeared a few times. The V gene is TRBV6-6, the J gene TRBJ1-5, with 8 nucleotides matching TRBD1. The V segment lost 5 bases and the J segment 2 bases; nucleotides outside the gene matches: 5. Germline CDR1 reads MNHNY; CDR2 reads SVGAGI (reference sequence). The CDR3 totals 15 residues. In DNA form, the CDR3 reads TGTGCCAGCAGTCCGATGACAGGGGGCAATCAGCCCCAGCATTTT. Residues: CASSPMTGGNQPQHF.

In nucleotides, the CDR3 is TGTGCCAGCAGTTACGAACCGGGGACCTACGAGCAGTACTTC. This encodes CASSYEPGTYEQYF. This chain uses TRBV6-6 with TRBJ2-7; D possibly corresponds to TRBD2 (5 bases). The CDR3 loop spans 14 amino acids. Germline V gene lookup returns CDR1 MNHNY and CDR2 SVGAGI (reference sequence). V lost 2 bases and J lost 2, with 10 bases in between.

To note about this clone: This may arise from a read error, as a much more abundant clone is one base away. In DNA form, the CDR3 reads TGTGCCAGCAGTTTATCTGGGGCCAACGTCCTGACTTTC. This gives the protein CASSLSGANVLTF. The genes are TRBV6-5 and TRBJ2-6; D call uncertain. V was pared by 4 bases and J by 1 base, with 2 bases between. In germline, CDR1 is MNHEY, CDR2 SVGAGI. The CDR3 loop spans 13 amino acids.

This sequence joins TRBV19 and TRBJ2-1; a possible D gene is TRBD2 (5 bases). This CDR3 is built from 15 residues. CDR1 is LNHDA, CDR2 SQIVND, per germline (reference sequence). Trimming removed 4 bases from V and 7 bases from J, with 17 bases in between. The CDR3 loop is CASSRWARSGNEQFF. In nucleotides, the CDR3 is TGTGCCAGTAGTAGGTGGGCGAGATCGGGAAATGAGCAGTTCTTC.

V usage is TRBV6-5 and J usage is TRBJ2-1; D is ambiguous. Germline V CDR1 and CDR2: MNHEY, SVGAGI. Trimming took off 6 bases at V and 10 bases at J, with 10 bases between the two ends. The CDR3 consists of 11 residues. CDR3 bases: TGTGCCAGCAGCTCGGGTATGGAGCAGTTCTTC. Amino acids: CASSSGMEQFF.

The chain has TRBV28 and TRBJ2-1; D is possibly TRBD2 (5 bases). V was clipped by 6 bases and J by 0 bases, with 15 bases between them. Germline values: CDR1 MDHEN, CDR2 SYDVKM. The CDR3 length is 16 residues. The CDR3 reads CASSGVGVGSYNEQFF. The CDR3 coding sequence is TGTGCCAGCAGCGGGGTCGGGGTAGGCTCCTACAATGAGCAGTTCTTC.

The CDR3 DNA follows: TGTGCCAGCAGTCCCCATTATCAAGAGACCCAGTACTTC. Amino acids: CASSPHYQETQYF. J is TRBJ2-5 and V is TRBV27, with D unresolved. The length of the CDR3 is 13 residues. Germline lookup yields CDR1 MNHEY and CDR2 SMNVEV (reference sequence). Trimming took 5 bases from V and 2 from J, leaving 9 bases between them.

The chain joins TRBV9 to TRBJ1-4, with 8 bases aligning to TRBD1. Per the germline V gene, CDR1 is SGDLS and CDR2 is YYNGEE. The CDR3 extends over 13 amino acids. J was trimmed by 12 bases and V by 0 bases; bases with no gene match: 4. In DNA, the CDR3 is TGTGCCAGCAGCGTAGCCCAGGGGGCCGAACTGTTTTTT. It is translated as CASSVAQGAELFF. The entire variable domain, with the rest obtained from reference TRBV9 and TRBJ1-4, is as follows: DSGVTQTPKHLITATGQRVTLRCSPRSGDLSVYWYQQSLDQGLQFLIQYYNGEERAKGNILERFSAQQFPDLHSELNLSSLELGDSALYFCASSVAQGAELFFGSGTQLSVL.

On this clone itself: Other DNA sequences within the sample encode an identical CDR3. The chain links TRBV5-1 to TRBJ2-7, with D perhaps TRBD1 or TRBD2 (5 bases each). The germline CDR1 and CDR2 sequences are SGHRS and YFSETQ. The ends were cut back, 4 bases at V and 0 bases at J, with 11 bases in the middle. The CDR3 contains 14 residues. Here the CDR3 DNA reads TGCGCCAGCAGCCCGGGACGATCCTCCTACGAGCAGTACTTC. This codes for CASSPGRSSYEQYF.